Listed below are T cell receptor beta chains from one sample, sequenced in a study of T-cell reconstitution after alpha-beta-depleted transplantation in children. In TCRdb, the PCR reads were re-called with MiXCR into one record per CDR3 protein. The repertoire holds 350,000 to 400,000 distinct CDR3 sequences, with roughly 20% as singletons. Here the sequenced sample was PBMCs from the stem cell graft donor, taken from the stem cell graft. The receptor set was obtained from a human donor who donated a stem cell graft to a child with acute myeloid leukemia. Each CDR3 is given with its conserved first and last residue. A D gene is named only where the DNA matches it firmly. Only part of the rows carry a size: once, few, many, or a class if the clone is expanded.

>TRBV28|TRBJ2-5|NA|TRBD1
TGTGCCAGCAGTCCCCTGACAGGGGAAGAGACCCAGTACTTC
CASSPLTGEETQYF
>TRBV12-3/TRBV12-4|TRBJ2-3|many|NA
TGTGCCAGCAGTTTCCCTTCGGGAGATACGCAGTATTTT
CASSFPSGDTQYF
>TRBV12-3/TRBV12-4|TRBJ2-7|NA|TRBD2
TGTGCCAGCAGCCCCCTAGCGGGAGAGCTCTACGAGCAGTACTTC
CASSPLAGELYEQYF
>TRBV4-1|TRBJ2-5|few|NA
TGCGCCAGCAGCCCTCAGGAACAAGAGACCCAGTACTTC
CASSPQEQETQYF
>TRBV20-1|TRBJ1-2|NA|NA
TGCAGTGCTAGAGTCGGAGTTGGGGATGGCTACACCTTC
CSARVGVGDGYTF
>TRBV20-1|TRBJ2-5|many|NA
TGCAGTGCTAGGGCGGGGACAGCTCAAGAGACCCAGTACTTC
CSARAGTAQETQYF
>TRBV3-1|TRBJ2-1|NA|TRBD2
TGTGCCAGCAGCCAGGTCGGCGGGAGGGCGCGGAATGAGCAGTTCTTC
CASSQVGGRARNEQFF
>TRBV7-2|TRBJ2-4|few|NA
TGTGCCAGCAGCTTAGCTAGCGGCCTAGCCAAAAACATTCAGTACTTC
CASSLASGLAKNIQYF
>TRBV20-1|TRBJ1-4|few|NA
TGCAGTGCTAGAGTTGATAATGAAAAACTGTTTTTT
CSARVDNEKLFF
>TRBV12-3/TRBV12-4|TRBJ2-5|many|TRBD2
TGTGCCAGCAGTCCCTTTAGCGGGGGAGTGACCCAGTACTTC
CASSPFSGGVTQYF
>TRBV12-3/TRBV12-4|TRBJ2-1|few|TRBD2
TGTGCCAGCAGTTACATCCTAGCGGGGCATAATGAGCAGTTCTTC
CASSYILAGHNEQFF
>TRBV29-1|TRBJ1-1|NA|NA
TGCAGCGTCCGACACTTGAACACTGAAGCTTTCTTT
CSVRHLNTEAFF
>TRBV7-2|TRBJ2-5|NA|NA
TGTGCCAGCAGCTCGCTCGGAGGCTCGTGGGAGACCCAGTACTTC
CASSSLGGSWETQYF
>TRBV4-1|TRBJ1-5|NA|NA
TGCGCCAGCAGCCAAGGTATCCAGTATAGCAATCAGCCCCAGCATTTT
CASSQGIQYSNQPQHF
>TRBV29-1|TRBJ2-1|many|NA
TGCAGCGTTGAGGCCACAACATCCTACAATGAGCAGTTCTTC
CSVEATTSYNEQFF
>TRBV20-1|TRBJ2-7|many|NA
TGCAGTGCTTCGCCTGACTACGAGCAGTACTTC
CSASPDYEQYF
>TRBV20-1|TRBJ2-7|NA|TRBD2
TGCAGTGCTAGGACCTCGGGGGGTTCCTACGAGCAGTACTTC
CSARTSGGSYEQYF
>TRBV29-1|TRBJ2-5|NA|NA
TGCAGCGTTGAAGTAGGGACTCAAGAGACCCAGTACTTC
CSVEVGTQETQYF
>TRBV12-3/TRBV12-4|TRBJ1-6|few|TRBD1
TGTGCCAGCAGTCATCGGGACAGGGAATCCTCACCCCTCCACTTT
CASSHRDRESSPLHF
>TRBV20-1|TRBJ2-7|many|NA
TGCAGTGCTAGAGATGGAGCAAGAGGTTACGAGCAGTACTTC
CSARDGARGYEQYF
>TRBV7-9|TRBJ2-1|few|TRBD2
TGTGCCAGCAGCTTAGAGCCTAGCGGGAGTTTAAATGAGCAGTTCTTC
CASSLEPSGSLNEQFF
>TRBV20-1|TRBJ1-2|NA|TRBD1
TGCATCGCGCTCGGACAGGCCACTAACTATGGCTACACCTTC
CIALGQATNYGYTF
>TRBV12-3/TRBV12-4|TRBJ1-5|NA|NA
TGTGCCAGCAGTTTCAAGAATAGCAATCAGCCCCAGCATTTT
CASSFKNSNQPQHF
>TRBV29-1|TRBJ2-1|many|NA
TGCAGCGTTGAAGATCACGACTCGCACAATGAGCAGTTCTTC
CSVEDHDSHNEQFF
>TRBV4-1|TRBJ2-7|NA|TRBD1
TGCGCCAGCAGCCTGGGACAGCTTAGTCTTATAACTGAGCAGTACTTC
CASSLGQLSLITEQYF
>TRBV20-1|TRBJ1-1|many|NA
TGCAGTGCTTCAGGAGGGCAAACTAACACTGAAGCTTTCTTT
CSASGGQTNTEAFF
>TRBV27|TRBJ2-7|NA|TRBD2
TGTGCCAGCGCAGTAGTAGCGGGACCAATCCCCGGGGAGCAGTACTTC
CASAVVAGPIPGEQYF
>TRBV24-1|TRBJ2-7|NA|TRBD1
TGTGCCACCAGTGATCCTTACCGGGACAGGAACGAGCAGTACTTC
CATSDPYRDRNEQYF
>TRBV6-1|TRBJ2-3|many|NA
TGTGCCAGCAGACAAGGGAGCACAGATACGCAGTATTTT
CASRQGSTDTQYF
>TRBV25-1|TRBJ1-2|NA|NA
TGTGCCAGCGACAGCCGGGCCTATGGCTACACCTTC
CASDSRAYGYTF
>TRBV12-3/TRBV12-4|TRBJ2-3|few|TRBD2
TGTGCCAGCAGTCCAGCGGGGAGCACAGATACGCAGTATTTT
CASSPAGSTDTQYF
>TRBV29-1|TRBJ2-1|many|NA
TGCAGCGTTTATTCGGACTCCTCCTACAATGAGCAGTTCTTC
CSVYSDSSYNEQFF
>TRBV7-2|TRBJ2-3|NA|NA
TGTGCCAGCAGAGAGCAGCCTATAGCTACAGATACGCAGTATTTT
CASREQPIATDTQYF
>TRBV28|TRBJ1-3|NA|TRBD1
TGTGCCAGCAGCGTCAGGACAGGGGGTGGAAACACCATATATTTT
CASSVRTGGGNTIYF
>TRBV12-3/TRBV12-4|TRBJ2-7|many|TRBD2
TGTGCCAGCAACTGGGGGCTAGCGGGTTTAAGCTCCTACGAGCAGTACTTC
CASNWGLAGLSSYEQYF
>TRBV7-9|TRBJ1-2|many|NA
TGTGCCAGCAGCCCCCTACCTGGCGGAACTAACTATGGCTACACCTTC
CASSPLPGGTNYGYTF
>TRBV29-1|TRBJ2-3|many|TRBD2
TGCAGCGCCCAGACTAGCGGGAGGGGTACGCAGTATTTT
CSAQTSGRGTQYF
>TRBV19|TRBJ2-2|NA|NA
TGTGCCAGTAGTATCGTTGTCGGGGCCGGGGAGCTGTTTTTT
CASSIVVGAGELFF
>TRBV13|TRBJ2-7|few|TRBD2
TGTGCCAGCAGTTCCAGGGCTAGCGGGAGCAACGAGCAGTACTTC
CASSSRASGSNEQYF
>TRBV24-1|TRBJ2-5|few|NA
TGTGCCACCAGTGATCATGGACGGTTCCAAGAGACCCAGTACTTC
CATSDHGRFQETQYF
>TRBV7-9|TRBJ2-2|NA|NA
TGTGCCAGCAGCTTAAGCTGGCAAAACACCGGGGAGCTGTTTTTT
CASSLSWQNTGELFF
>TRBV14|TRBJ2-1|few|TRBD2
TGTGCCAGCAGCCCAGGCTCCAGGACTAGGCCGTTCTTC
CASSPGSRTRPFF
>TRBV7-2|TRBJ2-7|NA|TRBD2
TGTGCCAGCAGCTCACCAACTAGCGGGAGAGGGTACGAGCAGTACTTC
CASSSPTSGRGYEQYF
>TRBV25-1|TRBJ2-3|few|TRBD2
TGTGCCAGCAGTGCGGGGACTAGCGGATCCCAGGATACGCAGTATTTT
CASSAGTSGSQDTQYF
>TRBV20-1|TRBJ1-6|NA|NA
TGCAGTGCTAGTAGGCGGGACGGATGGAATTCACCCCTCCACTTT
CSASRRDGWNSPLHF
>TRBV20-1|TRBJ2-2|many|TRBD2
TGCAGTGCTAACCGCGGGAGAGGGACCGGGGAGCTGTTTTTT
CSANRGRGTGELFF
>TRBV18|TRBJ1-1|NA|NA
TGTGCCAGCTCACCACCGGGAGTTACTGAAGCTTTCTTT
CASSPPGVTEAFF
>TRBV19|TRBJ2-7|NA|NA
TGTGCCAGTAGTGGGACACCGGCCACGTACTACGAGCAGTACTTC
CASSGTPATYYEQYF
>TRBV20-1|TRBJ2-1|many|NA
TGCAGTGCTGCCCTAGCGCGAGCTGATGAGCAGTTCTTC
CSAALARADEQFF
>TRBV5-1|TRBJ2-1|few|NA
TGCGCCAGCAGCCTCACCGACTACAATGAGCAGTTCTTC
CASSLTDYNEQFF